This TCR beta chain was identified in a study of blood T cells in healthy people across ages. The use of a sample-barcoded 5' primer and a J-beta primer mix characterized a second PCR of roughly 6 to 11 cycles. Via MiXCR, TCRdb re-called the 5' RACE reads, giving one row per CDR3 protein. The sample includes about 840,000 distinct CDR3 sequences, 25% to 30% of them seen just once. This CDR3 region has 16 residues. CDR1 and CDR2 from the germline V gene are MGHRA and YSYEKL. Trimming cost V 0 bases and J 1 base, with 12 bases left between them. Many counts were recorded for this clonotype. This sample was also put to use in a study of T cells of mothers and their children.

The V gene is TRBV4-1, the J gene TRBJ1-1; D uncertain. Input material: blood. The TCR was taken from a woman between 40 and 55 years old in good health. The CDR3 DNA reads TGCGCCAGCAGCCAAGATAACCCCTATCGGAACACTGAAGCTTTCTTT. Amino acid sequence: CASSQDNPYRNTEAFF.